Shown below are 18 T cell receptor beta chains from a single sample sequenced in a study of blood T cell repertoires in COVID-19. Some clones are missing from TCRdb's copy, which holds only in-frame ones; the method was immunoSEQ multiplex PCR. The sample has hundreds of thousands of clones, almost 90% seen once. The sequencing input was peripheral blood. These receptor sequences come from a woman in her 70s with COVID-19, enrolled during active disease.

J is TRBJ1-2 and V is TRBV5-6; no definite D call. The CDR3 runs to 14 residues. Germline V lookup: CDR1 SGHDT, CDR2 YYEEEE. With 0 bases removed from V and 0 bases from J, the gap between germline ends came to 6 bases. CDR3 loop: CASSLGGSNYGYTF. DNA for the CDR3: TGTGCCAGCAGCTTGGGAGGCTCTAACTATGGCTACACCTTC.

The V call is TRBV4-1, the J call TRBJ2-1; a possible D gene is TRBD2 (5 bases). This CDR3 contains 13 residues. V lost 2 bases to trimming and J lost 9 bases, with 11 bases between them. Per the germline V gene, CDR1 is MGHRA and CDR2 is YSYEKL. CDR3 DNA: TGCGCCAGCAGCCAACTTTTACGGGGTGAGCAGTTCTTC. Translating gives CASSQLLRGEQFF.

The V gene is TRBV5-1, the J gene TRBJ1-2; the D gene is possibly TRBD1 (5 bases). This CDR3 is built from 15 residues. Germline V lookup: CDR1 SGHRS, CDR2 YFSETQ. Trimming took 1 base from V and 3 from J, leaving 13 bases between them. The chain's CDR3 is CASSLTAGKDYGYTF. The CDR3 DNA follows: TGCGCCAGCAGCTTGACGGCAGGGAAGGACTATGGCTACACCTTC.

This clone has only one observation. This sequence joins TRBV11-2 and TRBJ1-1; TRBD1 matches at 8 bases. The CDR3 is 15 amino acids. J lost 5 bases, V lost 5 bases, and 10 bases had no gene match. Per the germline V gene, CDR1 is SGHAT and CDR2 is FQNNGV. The CDR3 is CASSPGETGETEAFF. Written as DNA, the CDR3 is TGTGCCAGCAGCCCAGGAGAGACAGGGGAAACTGAAGCTTTCTTT.

This rearrangement joins TRBV10-2 to TRBJ1-3; D is possibly TRBD1 (5 bases). The CDR3 spans 11 residues. V lost 6 bases and J lost 6, with 6 bases in between. CDR1 WSHSY and CDR2 SAAADI come from the germline V gene. CDR3 DNA sequence: TGCGCCAGCAGAGGGGAAAACACCATATATTTT. This translates into CASRGENTIYF.

V usage is TRBV7-9 and J usage is TRBJ2-3; D call uncertain. The CDR3 loop spans 19 amino acids. V lost 1 base and J lost 1, with 21 bases in between. Looked up from germline, CDR1 is SEHNR and CDR2 is FQNEAQ (reference sequence). The CDR3 loop reads CASSLDYGTRSLGTDTQYF. The CDR3 DNA reads as TGTGCCAGCAGCTTAGATTACGGAACACGTTCCCTAGGCACAGATACGCAGTATTTT.

The chain combines TRBV5-1 with TRBJ1-1; D is unresolved. V was shortened by 4 bases and J by 1 base, with 11 bases between the two germline ends. CDR1 is SGHRS and CDR2 is YFSETQ in the germline V gene. This CDR3 comprises 14 residues. CDR3 DNA sequence: TGCGCCAGCAGCCCGGCGGGCGGGAACACTGAAGCTTTCTTT. Translating it yields CASSPAGGNTEAFF.

This chain joins TRBV5-6 and TRBJ2-1; 7 bases are a match to TRBD2. V trimming: 0 bases; J trimming: 9 bases; junction bases outside the gene matches: 9. In germline, CDR1 is SGHDT, CDR2 YYEEEE. This CDR3 is 15 amino acids long. CDR3 nucleotide sequence: TGTGCCAGCAGCTTGGGGCCTGGCGGGGGTCTTGAGCAGTTCTTC. As protein: CASSLGPGGGLEQFF.

J is TRBJ1-4 and V is TRBV4-1; D is ambiguous. The germline V gene encodes CDR1 MGHRA and CDR2 YSYEKL. The CDR3 length is 13 residues. V shed 4 bases and J shed 8 bases, with 11 bases lying between them. The CDR3 region has the DNA TGCGCCAGCAGCCTGGGCGTGGCCGAAAAACTGTTTTTT. Its protein is CASSLGVAEKLFF.

The CDR3 DNA follows: TGTGCCAGCAGCTTAGCGGCAGCTGGAAACACCATATATTTT. Its protein product is CASSLAAAGNTIYF. This rearrangement joins TRBV7-9 to TRBJ1-3; no reliable D call. V dropped 0 bases and J dropped 2 bases, with 5 bases sitting between them. The CDR3 loop spans 14 amino acids. Germline values: CDR1 SEHNR, CDR2 FQNEAQ (reference sequence).

The chain links TRBV24-1 to TRBJ2-3, with D possibly being TRBD2 (5 bases). CDR1 is KGHDR, CDR2 SFDVKD, per germline. Trimming pared 5 bases from V and 2 bases from J, leaving 10 bases between. This CDR3 is built from 14 residues. Written as DNA, the CDR3 is TGTGCCACCAGTGCCGGGGTGAACACAGATACGCAGTATTTT. Its protein is CATSAGVNTDTQYF.

The gene calls are TRBV24-1 and TRBJ1-1, with a tentative D call TRBD1 (6 bases). This CDR3 is 15 amino acids long. Trimming cost V 3 bases and J 9 bases, with 19 bases left between them. From germline, CDR1 is KGHDR and CDR2 SFDVKD. The CDR3 spells CATSDRGGAESKAFF. CDR3 in DNA: TGTGCCACCAGTGATCGTGGGGGCGCGGAGTCAAAAGCTTTCTTT.

In this sample, this clone turned up once. The chain carries TRBV10-3 and TRBJ1-2; 12 positions agree with TRBD1. CDR3 length equals 17 residues. Germline V CDR1 and CDR2: ENHRY, SYGVKD. V was pared by 0 bases and J by 4 bases, with 6 bases of the junction left unmatched. DNA of the CDR3: TGTGCCATCAGTGAGTCAGGGGACAGGGGGCGCGTCTATGGCTACACCTTC. It translates to CAISESGDRGRVYGYTF.

The rearrangement joins TRBV4-1 to TRBJ2-5; 7 nucleotides match TRBD2. V lost 4 bases, J lost 3 bases, and 14 bases stayed unmatched. The CDR3 totals 17 residues. Germline-derived CDR1 and CDR2 are MGHRA and YSYEKL. Written as DNA, the CDR3 is TGCGCCAGCAGCCCCGCCGGGGCCGGGGGGACCAAAGAGACCCAGTACTTC. This codes for CASSPAGAGGTKETQYF.

The chain couples TRBV28 to TRBJ1-5; D perhaps matches TRBD1 (6 bases). V was clipped by 9 bases and J by 4 bases, with 13 bases between them. Germline V gives CDR1 MDHEN, CDR2 SYDVKM. The CDR3 is made up of 13 amino acids. The CDR3 DNA reads as TGTGCCAGTGACAGGCTCCCGAATCAGCCCCAGCATTTT. This translates into CASDRLPNQPQHF.

The J gene is TRBJ1-3, the V gene TRBV18, with D perhaps matching TRBD1 (6 bases). Germline V gives CDR1 KGHSH, CDR2 LQKENI. Trimming cost V 2 bases and J 0 bases, with 11 bases left between them. The CDR3 has 16 residues. CDR3 bases: TGTGCCAGCTCACCAGTCGGACAGAGCTCTGGAAACACCATATATTTT. It encodes CASSPVGQSSGNTIYF.

The chain joins TRBV20-1 to TRBJ1-4, with D perhaps TRBD1 (6 bases). The germline gives CDR1 DFQATT, CDR2 SNEGSKA (reference sequence). CDR3 length: 13 residues. V was cut by 3 bases and J by 8 bases, with 13 bases left in between. The CDR3 nucleotides read TGCAGTGCTAGTTTGACAGGACGGGAAAAACTGTTTTTT. Protein sequence: CSASLTGREKLFF.

The V gene is TRBV3-1 (or the pseudogene TRBV3-2), the J gene TRBJ1-1; 8 bases are shared with TRBD1. V was clipped by 4 bases and J by 1 base; unmatched bases: 5. This CDR3 has 15 residues. Germline V CDR1 and CDR2: LGHDT, YNNKEL (reference sequence). This CDR3 reads CASSPDRGRNTEAFF. CDR3 sequence (DNA): TGTGCCAGCAGCCCCGACAGGGGCAGGAACACTGAAGCTTTCTTT.